The subject of this entry is one TCR beta chain. TCRdb's copy holds only in-frame clones and misses some; the assay was immunoSEQ multiplex PCR. This sample has about 110,000 clones, with around 86% found just once. V lost 5 bases and J lost 0; bases outside the gene matches: 6. The CDR3 is made up of 17 amino acids. Per the germline V gene, CDR1 is LNHDA and CDR2 is SQIVND (reference sequence). This specimen belongs to a study of blood T cell repertoires in COVID-19. In the study overall: PBMCs, B-cell-depleted T cells, or T cells provided the cDNA or gDNA that made up the material.

The chain combines TRBV19 with TRBJ2-3, with TRBD2 identical over 12 bases. This TCR was recovered from a woman aged 70 to 79 with acute or convalescent COVID-19. The sequencing sample was made of peripheral blood. The chain's CDR3 is CASSSPGTSGSTDTQYF. CDR3 coding DNA: TGTGCCAGTAGTTCCCCGGGGACTAGCGGGAGCACAGATACGCAGTATTTT.